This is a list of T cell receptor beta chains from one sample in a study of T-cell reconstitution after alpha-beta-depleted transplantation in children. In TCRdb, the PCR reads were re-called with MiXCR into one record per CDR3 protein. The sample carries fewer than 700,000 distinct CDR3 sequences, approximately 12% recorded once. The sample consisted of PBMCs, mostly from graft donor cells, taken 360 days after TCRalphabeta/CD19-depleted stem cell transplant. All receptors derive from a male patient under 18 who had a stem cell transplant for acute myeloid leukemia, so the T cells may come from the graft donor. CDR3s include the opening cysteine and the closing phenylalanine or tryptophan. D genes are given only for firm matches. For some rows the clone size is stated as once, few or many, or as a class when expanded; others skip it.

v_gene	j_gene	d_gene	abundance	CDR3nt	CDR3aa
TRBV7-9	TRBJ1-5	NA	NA	TGTGCCAGCCAAAGGACCGGTTCCAATCAGCCCCAGCATTTT	CASQRTGSNQPQHF
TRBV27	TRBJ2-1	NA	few	TGTGCCAGCGCCCAATGGGGTAGTAGGGCCTACAATGAGCAGTTCTTC	CASAQWGSRAYNEQFF
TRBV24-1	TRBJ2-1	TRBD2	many	TGTGCCACCAGTGCCGGGACTAGCGGGAGGAGCAATGAGCAGTTCTTC	CATSAGTSGRSNEQFF
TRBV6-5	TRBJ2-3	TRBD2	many	TGTGCCAGCAGTTACTCCGGACTAGCGACAGATACGCAGTATTTT	CASSYSGLATDTQYF
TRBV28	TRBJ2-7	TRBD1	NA	TGTGCCACCAACCCGTCCGGGACAGGAGTCTACGAGCAGTACTTC	CATNPSGTGVYEQYF
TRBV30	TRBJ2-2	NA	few	TGTGCCTGGAGTGTGGTCGGGGAGCTGTTTTTT	CAWSVVGELFF
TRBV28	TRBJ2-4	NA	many	TGTGCCAGCAGTTTACTCTCACAGGGGAGGGCCAAAAACATTCAGTACTTC	CASSLLSQGRAKNIQYF
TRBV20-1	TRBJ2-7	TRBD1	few	TGCAGTGCGTATACCGGGACAGGGGGTTCCTACGAGCAGTACTTC	CSAYTGTGGSYEQYF
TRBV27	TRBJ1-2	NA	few	TGTGCCAGCAGTTCCGACAGCCCCTATGGCTACACCTTC	CASSSDSPYGYTF
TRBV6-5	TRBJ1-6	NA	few	TGTGCCAGCAGTTCAGGGAGGAGTTCACCCCTCCACTTT	CASSSGRSSPLHF
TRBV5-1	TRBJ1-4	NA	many	TGTGCCAGCAGCTTAGTTGGGACTGGGGATGAAAAACTGTTTTTT	CASSLVGTGDEKLFF
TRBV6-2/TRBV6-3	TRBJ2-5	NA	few	TGTGCCAGCAAAATCCGGTCTAGCAGCAAAGAGACCCAGTACTTC	CASKIRSSSKETQYF
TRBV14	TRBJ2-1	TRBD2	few	TGTGCCAGCAGCCAAGACCTCCGCGGGAGGGTTGAGCAGTTCTTC	CASSQDLRGRVEQFF